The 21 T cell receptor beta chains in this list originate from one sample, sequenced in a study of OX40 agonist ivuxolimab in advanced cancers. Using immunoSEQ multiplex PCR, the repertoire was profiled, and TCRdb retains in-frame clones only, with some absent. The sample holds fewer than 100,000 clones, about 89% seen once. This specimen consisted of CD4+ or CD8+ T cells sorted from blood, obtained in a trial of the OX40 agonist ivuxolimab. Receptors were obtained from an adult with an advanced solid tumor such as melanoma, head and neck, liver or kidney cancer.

This CDR3 is CASSFTLGTGGETQYF. The CDR3 DNA reads TGTGCCAGCAGTTTCACCCTAGGGACAGGGGGGGAGACCCAGTACTTC. The chain couples TRBV27 to TRBJ2-5; 11 nucleotides align to TRBD1. V was pared by 3 bases and J by 5 bases, with 8 bases of the junction left unmatched. CDR1 MNHEY and CDR2 SMNVEV come from the germline V gene (reference sequence). There are 16 residues in the CDR3.

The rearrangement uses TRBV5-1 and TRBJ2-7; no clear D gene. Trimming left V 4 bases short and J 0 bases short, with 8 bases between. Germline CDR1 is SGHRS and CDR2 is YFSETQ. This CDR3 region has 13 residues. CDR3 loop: CASSEDHSYEQYF. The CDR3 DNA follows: TGCGCCAGCAGCGAGGACCACTCCTACGAGCAGTACTTC.

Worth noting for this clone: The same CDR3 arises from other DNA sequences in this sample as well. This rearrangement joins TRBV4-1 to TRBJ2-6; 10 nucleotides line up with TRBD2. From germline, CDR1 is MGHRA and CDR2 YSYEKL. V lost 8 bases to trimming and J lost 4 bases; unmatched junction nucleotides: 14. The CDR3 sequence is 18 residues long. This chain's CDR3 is CASGGLAASKSGANVLTF. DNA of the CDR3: TGCGCCAGCGGCGGACTAGCGGCCTCTAAATCAGGGGCCAACGTCCTGACTTTC.

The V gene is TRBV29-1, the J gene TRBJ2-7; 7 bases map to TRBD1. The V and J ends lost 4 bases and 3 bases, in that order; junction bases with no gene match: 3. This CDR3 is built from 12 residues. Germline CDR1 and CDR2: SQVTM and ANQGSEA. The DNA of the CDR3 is TGCAGCGTTGGGACAGGAATCTACGAGCAGTACTTC. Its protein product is CSVGTGIYEQYF.

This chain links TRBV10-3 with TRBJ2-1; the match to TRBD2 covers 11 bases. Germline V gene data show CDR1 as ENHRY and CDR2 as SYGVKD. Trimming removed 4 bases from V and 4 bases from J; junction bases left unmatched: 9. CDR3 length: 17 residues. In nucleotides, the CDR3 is TGTGCCATCAGTGGCGGGGACCTAGCGGGGGGTTACAATGAGCAGTTCTTC. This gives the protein CAISGGDLAGGYNEQFF.

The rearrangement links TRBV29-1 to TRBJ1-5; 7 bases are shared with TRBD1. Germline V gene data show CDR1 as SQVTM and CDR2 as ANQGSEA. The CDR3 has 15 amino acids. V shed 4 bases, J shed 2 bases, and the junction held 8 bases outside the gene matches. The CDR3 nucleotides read TGCAGCGTTGGATACGACAGGGTGGGCAATCAGCCCCAGCATTTT. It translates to CSVGYDRVGNQPQHF.

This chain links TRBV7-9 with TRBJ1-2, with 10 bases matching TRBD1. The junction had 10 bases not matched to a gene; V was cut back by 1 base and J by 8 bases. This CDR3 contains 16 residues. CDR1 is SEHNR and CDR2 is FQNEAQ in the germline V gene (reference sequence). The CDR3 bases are TGTGCCAGCAGCTTAGACAGGGACAGGGGTAGATTGGGCTACACCTTC. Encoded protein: CASSLDRDRGRLGYTF.

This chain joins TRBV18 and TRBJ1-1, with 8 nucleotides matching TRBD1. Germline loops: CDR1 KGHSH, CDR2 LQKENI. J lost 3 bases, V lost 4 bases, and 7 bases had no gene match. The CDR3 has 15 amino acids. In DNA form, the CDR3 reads TGTGCCAGCTCACTCGGACAGGGTCGGGACACTGAAGCTTTCTTT. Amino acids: CASSLGQGRDTEAFF.

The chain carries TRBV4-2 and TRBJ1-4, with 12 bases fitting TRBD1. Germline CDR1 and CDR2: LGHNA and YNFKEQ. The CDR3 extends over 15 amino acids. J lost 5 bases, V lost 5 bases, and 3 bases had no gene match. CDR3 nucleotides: TGTGCCAGCAGCGCCGGGACAGGGGGCAATGAAAAACTGTTTTTT. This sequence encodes CASSAGTGGNEKLFF.

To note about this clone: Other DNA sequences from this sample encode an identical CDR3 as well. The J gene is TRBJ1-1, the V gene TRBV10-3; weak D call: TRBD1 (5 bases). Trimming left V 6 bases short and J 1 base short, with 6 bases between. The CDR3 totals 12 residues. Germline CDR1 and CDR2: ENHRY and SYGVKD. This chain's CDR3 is CAIRTGNTEAFF. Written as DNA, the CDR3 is TGTGCCATCAGAACAGGGAACACTGAAGCTTTCTTT.

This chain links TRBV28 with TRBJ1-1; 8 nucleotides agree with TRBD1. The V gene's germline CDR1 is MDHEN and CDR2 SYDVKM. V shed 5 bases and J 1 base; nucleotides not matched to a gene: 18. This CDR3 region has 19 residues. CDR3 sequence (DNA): TGTGCCAGCAGTCCTTGGCGGACAGGGTGGGGCCCCCCGAACACTGAAGCTTTCTTT. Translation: CASSPWRTGWGPPNTEAFF. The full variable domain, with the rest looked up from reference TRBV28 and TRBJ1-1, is DVKVTQSSRYLVKRTGEKVFLECVQDMDHENMFWYRQDPGLGLRLIYFSYDVKMKEKGDIPEGYSVSREKKERFSLILESASTNQTSMYLCASSPWRTGWGPPNTEAFFGQGTRLTVV.

The CDR3 region is CASSPLAGFREQFF. The CDR3 DNA reads TGTGCCAGCAGCCCGCTAGCGGGTTTTCGGGAGCAGTTCTTC. J is TRBJ2-1 and V is TRBV7-2; 8 nucleotides match TRBD2. From germline, CDR1 is SGHTA and CDR2 FQGNSA. The CDR3 has 14 residues. V lost 5 bases to trimming and J lost 10 bases; unmatched junction nucleotides: 10.

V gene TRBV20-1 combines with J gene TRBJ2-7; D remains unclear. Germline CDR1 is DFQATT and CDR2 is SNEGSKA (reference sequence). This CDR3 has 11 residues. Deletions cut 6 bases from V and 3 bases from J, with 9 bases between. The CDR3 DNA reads TGCAGTGCAACAAAGGGCTACGAGCAGTACTTC. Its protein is CSATKGYEQYF.

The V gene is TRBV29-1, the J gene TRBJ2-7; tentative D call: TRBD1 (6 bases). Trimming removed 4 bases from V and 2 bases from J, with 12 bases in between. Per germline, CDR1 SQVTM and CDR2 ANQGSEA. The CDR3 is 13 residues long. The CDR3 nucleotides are TGCAGCGTTGGGACAGCCGATACCTACGAGCAGTACTTC. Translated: CSVGTADTYEQYF.

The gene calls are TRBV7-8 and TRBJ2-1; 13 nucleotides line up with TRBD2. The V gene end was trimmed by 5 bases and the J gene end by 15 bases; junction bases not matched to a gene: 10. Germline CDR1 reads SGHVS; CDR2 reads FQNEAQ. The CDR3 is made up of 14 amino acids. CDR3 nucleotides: TGTGCCAGCAGCCCACTACTAGCGGGAGGGCCGAGGTTCTTC. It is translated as CASSPLLAGGPRFF. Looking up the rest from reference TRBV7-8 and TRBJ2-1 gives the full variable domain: GAGVSQSPRYKVAKRGQDVALRCDPISGHVSLFWYQQALGQGPEFLTYFQNEAQLDKSGLPSDRFFAERPEGSVSTLKIQRTQQEDSAVYLCASSPLLAGGPRFFGPGTRLTVL.

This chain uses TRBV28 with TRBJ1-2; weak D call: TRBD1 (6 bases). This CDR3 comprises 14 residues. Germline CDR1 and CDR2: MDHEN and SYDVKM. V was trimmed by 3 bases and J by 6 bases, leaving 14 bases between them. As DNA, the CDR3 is TGTGCCAGCAGTTTGTCGAACAGGGTCCATGGCTACACCTTC. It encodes CASSLSNRVHGYTF.

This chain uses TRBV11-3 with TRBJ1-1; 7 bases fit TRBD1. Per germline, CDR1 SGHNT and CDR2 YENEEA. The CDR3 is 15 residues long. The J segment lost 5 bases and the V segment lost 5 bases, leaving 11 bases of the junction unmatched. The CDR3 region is CASSTGQALRTEAFF. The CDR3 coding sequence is TGTGCCAGCAGCACCGGACAGGCTCTCAGAACTGAAGCTTTCTTT.

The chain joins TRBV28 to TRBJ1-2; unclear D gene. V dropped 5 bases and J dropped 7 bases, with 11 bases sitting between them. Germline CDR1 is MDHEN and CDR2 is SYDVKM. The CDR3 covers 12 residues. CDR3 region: CASSPQESGYTF. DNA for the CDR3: TGTGCCAGCAGTCCTCAGGAGTCTGGCTACACCTTC.

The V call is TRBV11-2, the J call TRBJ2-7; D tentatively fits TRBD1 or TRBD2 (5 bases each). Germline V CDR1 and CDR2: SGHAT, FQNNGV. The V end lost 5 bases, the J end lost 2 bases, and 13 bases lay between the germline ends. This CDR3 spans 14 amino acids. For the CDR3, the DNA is TGTGCCAGCAGCCACCGGGACGGAACCTACGAGCAGTACTTC. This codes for CASSHRDGTYEQYF.

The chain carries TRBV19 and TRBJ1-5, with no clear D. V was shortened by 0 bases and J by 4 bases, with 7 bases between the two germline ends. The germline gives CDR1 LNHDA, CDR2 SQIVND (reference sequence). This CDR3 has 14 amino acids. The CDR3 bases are TGTGCCAGTAGTATAGATCTGGGTAATCAGCCCCAGCATTTT. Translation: CASSIDLGNQPQHF.

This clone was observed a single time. The CDR3 DNA follows: TGTGCCAGCAAGGGAGGGGATGAGCAGTTCTTC. Translated, it gives CASKGGDEQFF. This sequence joins TRBV27 and TRBJ2-1; 7 bases are shared with TRBD2. CDR1 is MNHEY and CDR2 is SMNVEV in the germline V gene (reference sequence). The length of the CDR3 is 11 residues. Losses at the gene ends were 7 bases for V and 8 bases for J; bases not matched to a gene: 2.